Each of the 23 T cell receptor beta chains below was sequenced from the same sample in a study of CXCR3-negative and CXCR3-positive naive CD8 T cells. Overall study results and limits: More hydrophobic TRB CDR3s were found in CXCR3-positive naive cells than in CXCR3-negative naive cells.

Their antigens remain unidentified. Libraries were UMI-labeled 5' RACE TRB cDNA. TCRdb reworked the 5' RACE reads into one entry per CDR3 protein, no DNA. The sample totals about 130,000 distinct CDR3 sequences. Source material: naive CXCR3+ CD8+ T cells from blood. Specified subset: CD45RO-CCR7+CD27+CD95- naive CD8+ T cells expressing CXCR3 (TNR3+). The source is a human donor in good health. Some clones in this sample may be carry-over from other donors' samples.

The V gene is TRBV29-1, the J gene TRBJ2-1; TCRdb designates TRBD1, a call that cannot be tested without DNA. The CDR3 contains 13 residues. CDR1 and CDR2 from the germline V gene are SQVTM and ANQGSEA. CDR3: CSVEVAGYNEQFF.

The chain combines TRBV4-1 with TRBJ2-1. Per germline, CDR1 MGHRA and CDR2 YSYEKL. This CDR3 contains 13 residues. The CDR3 protein is CASSQGPNNEQFF.

The chain is built from TRBV14 and TRBJ1-2; TCRdb's D call of TRBD1 is untestable without DNA. This CDR3 is built from 14 residues. CDR1 and CDR2 (germline): SGHDN, FVKESK. The CDR3 spells CASSPDRGWQGYTF.

CDR3 sequence: CSVDTSGRAYNEQFF. The chain employs TRBV29-1 and TRBJ2-1; the D call from TCRdb, TRBD2, cannot be confirmed without DNA. Germline CDR1 SQVTM, CDR2 ANQGSEA. The CDR3 contains 15 residues.

The V call is TRBV6-5, the J call TRBJ1-2; TCRdb lists TRBD1, though no DNA is available to test this call. The CDR3 is made up of 15 amino acids. Germline CDR1 reads MNHEY; CDR2 reads SVGAGI. CDR3 loop: CASSYGGPGGRGYTF.

The chain has TRBV2 and TRBJ1-1; TCRdb's D call of TRBD1 is untestable without DNA. CDR3 length equals 13 residues. Germline V CDR1 and CDR2: SNHLY, FYNNEI. Here the CDR3 reads CASGQGVNTEAFF.

The chain employs TRBV29-1 and TRBJ2-7; TCRdb lists TRBD1, though no DNA is available to test this call. This CDR3 contains 13 residues. Germline CDR1 reads SQVTM; CDR2 reads ANQGSEA. The CDR3 reads CSAYTGVSYEQYF.

The rearrangement links TRBV28 to TRBJ1-2; with no DNA, the TCRdb D assignment of TRBD1 cannot be verified. This CDR3 has 14 amino acids. The germline CDR1 and CDR2 sequences are MDHEN and SYDVKM. The CDR3 region is CASSGQGNYYGYTF.

The chain is built from TRBV19 and TRBJ1-2; the D call from TCRdb, TRBD1, cannot be confirmed without DNA. This CDR3 has 13 amino acids. CDR1 and CDR2 from the germline V gene are LNHDA and SQIVND (reference sequence). The CDR3 reads CASTPSQGLGYTF.

The chain uses TRBV7-9 and TRBJ1-2; lacking DNA, the TRBD1 call made by TCRdb goes unchecked. CDR3 length: 17 residues. The V gene's germline CDR1 is SEHNR and CDR2 FQNEAQ (reference sequence). Here the CDR3 reads CASSLAGGHYTDYGYTF.

V gene TRBV4-3 combines with J gene TRBJ2-7. Germline V gene lookup returns CDR1 LGHNA and CDR2 YSLEER. This CDR3 region has 15 residues. CDR3 loop: CASSQLVGTSYEQYF.

The CDR3 loop reads CASSKTGYEQFF. The chain links TRBV6-5 to TRBJ2-1; TCRdb's D call, TRBD1, is unchecked because there is no DNA. The CDR3 has 12 residues. In germline, CDR1 is MNHEY, CDR2 SVGAGI.

The chain links TRBV29-1 to TRBJ1-2. The CDR3 has 12 residues. CDR1 and CDR2 (germline): SQVTM, ANQGSEA. CDR3 in amino acids: CSVDVGSYGYTF.

This chain links TRBV7-9 with TRBJ1-4; TCRdb lists TRBD1, though no DNA is available to test this call. This CDR3 spans 14 amino acids. Germline V gives CDR1 SEHNR, CDR2 FQNEAQ (reference sequence). The CDR3 reads CASSLPTGGEELFF.

V gene TRBV21-1 combines with J gene TRBJ1-4. TRBV21-1 represents a pseudogene. The CDR3 totals 14 residues. The chain's CDR3 is CASTGPATNEKLFF.

The gene calls are TRBV4-1 and TRBJ2-1; TCRdb lists TRBD2, though no DNA is available to test this call. Germline loops: CDR1 MGHRA, CDR2 YSYEKL. This CDR3 region has 17 residues. The CDR3 is CASSQDFPSRSYNEQFF.

The chain combines TRBV4-1 with TRBJ2-5; the TRBD1 assignment by TCRdb is unverifiable without DNA. Looked up from germline, CDR1 is MGHRA and CDR2 is YSYEKL. This CDR3 region has 16 residues. CDR3 in amino acids: CASSQGGYENSETQYF.

J is TRBJ1-2 and V is TRBV4-3. This CDR3 is built from 14 residues. From germline, CDR1 is LGHNA and CDR2 YSLEER. This chain's CDR3 is CASSQADRNYGYTF.

The chain is built from TRBV4-1 and TRBJ2-5; TCRdb lists TRBD1, though no DNA is available to test this call. This CDR3 region has 16 residues. Germline V CDR1 and CDR2: MGHRA, YSYEKL. The CDR3 is CASSQDEDSGQETQYF.

The genes are TRBV6-2 or TRBV6-3 and TRBJ1-1. Germline assignment: CDR1 MNHEY and CDR2 SVGEGT. The CDR3 sequence is 13 residues long. The CDR3 sequence: CASSLEINTEAFF.

V usage is TRBV7-9 and J usage is TRBJ2-1; TCRdb's assignment of TRBD2 cannot be checked, as there is no DNA. This CDR3 contains 14 residues. In germline, CDR1 is SEHNR, CDR2 FQNEAQ (reference sequence). The CDR3 protein is CASSLPPPAGPQFF.

The gene calls are TRBV12-3 or TRBV12-4 and TRBJ2-3; no DNA is available, so the TRBD1 call from TCRdb remains unchecked. The CDR3 sequence is 15 residues long. The chain's CDR3 is CASSPGTDRTDTQYF.

The chain has TRBV4-1 and TRBJ1-1; checking the TCRdb D call of TRBD1 is not possible without DNA. The CDR3 has 18 residues. Per the germline V gene, CDR1 is MGHRA and CDR2 is YSYEKL. The CDR3 loop reads CASSQGGTTVPGGTEAFF.